The 15 T cell receptor beta chains below come from one sample, sequenced in a study of beta chain features in type 1 diabetes. Expressed TCRB transcripts were sequenced because the isolated RNA had all been reverse transcribed beforehand. Produced via immunoSEQ multiplex PCR; TCRdb's table is partial and in-frame only. The data contain 200,000 to 250,000 clones, about 9.3% of them seen just once; the ten biggest clones take up under 0.045%. Sequenced input: naive CD4+ T cells from blood. Receptor source: a woman aged 18-29 years in good health.

The chain recombines TRBV15 with TRBJ2-7; 10 nucleotides match TRBD1. The CDR3 is 15 residues long. CDR1 is LNHNV, CDR2 YYDKDF, per germline (reference sequence). The junction had 0 bases not matched to a gene; V was cut back by 0 bases and J by 1 base. In DNA, the CDR3 is TGTGCCACCAGCAGAGAGGGACAGGGGTCCTACGAGCAGTACTTC. Protein product: CATSREGQGSYEQYF. The full variable domain, completed using reference TRBV15 and TRBJ2-7, is DAMVIQNPRYQVTQFGKPVTLSCSQTLNHNVMYWYQQKSSQAPKLLFHYYDKDFNNEADTPDNFQSRRPNTSFCFLDIRSPGLGDTAMYLCATSREGQGSYEQYFGPGTRLTVT.

This clone was seen a few times. This chain links TRBV5-4 with TRBJ1-2, with D perhaps TRBD1 (6 bases). The ends were cut back, 0 bases at V and 5 bases at J, with 8 bases in the middle. The germline gives CDR1 SGHNT, CDR2 YYREEE (reference sequence). CDR3 size: 13 residues. Written as DNA, the CDR3 is TGTGCCAGCAGCTTGGACAGGGAATATGGCTACACCTTC. Its protein is CASSLDREYGYTF.

This clone was counted between two and nine times. This chain uses TRBV10-3 with TRBJ2-7; TRBD2 agrees at 9 bases. The CDR3 is 12 amino acids. In germline, CDR1 is ENHRY, CDR2 SYGVKD. The ends lost 6 bases at V and 6 bases at J; junction bases unmatched: 3. CDR3 sequence reads: CAIRASGTEQYF. CDR3 coding DNA: TGTGCCATCAGGGCTAGCGGGACCGAGCAGTACTTC.

This clone showed up just a few times. The chain couples TRBV7-3 to TRBJ2-3, with 7 bases matching TRBD2. Trimming cost V 3 bases and J 10 bases; bases outside gene matches: 1. Germline CDR1 is SGHTA and CDR2 is FQGTGA. CDR3 size: 11 residues. CDR3 nucleotides: TGTGCCAGCAGCTTTGGGGGGGCGCAGTATTTT. As protein: CASSFGGAQYF.

The genes are TRBV5-1 and TRBJ2-7, with TRBD1 matching over 8 bases. This CDR3 region has 15 residues. V was clipped by 0 bases and J by 5 bases; unmatched bases: 7. The germline gives CDR1 SGHRS, CDR2 YFSETQ. The CDR3 coding sequence is TGCGCCAGCAGCTTGGGTCGGACAGGGTTCGACGAGCAGTACTTC. Translated: CASSLGRTGFDEQYF.

This rearrangement joins TRBV11-2 to TRBJ2-7, with 14 bases matching TRBD2. From germline, CDR1 is SGHAT and CDR2 FQNNGV. The J segment lost 2 bases and the V segment lost 5 bases, leaving 2 bases of the junction unmatched. This CDR3 spans 15 amino acids. CDR3 in DNA: TGTGCCAGCAGCCAGACTAGCGGGGGGGCCTACGAGCAGTACTTC. This translates into CASSQTSGGAYEQYF.

This clone has a handful of counts. The rearrangement uses TRBV18 and TRBJ2-7; D is perhaps TRBD1 (6 bases). Looked up from germline, CDR1 is KGHSH and CDR2 is LQKENI. The CDR3 is 16 amino acids. The V end was cut by 0 bases, the J end by 5 bases, with 17 bases between. CDR3 sequence reads: CASSPPNGQQTNEQYF. The CDR3 DNA sequence: TGTGCCAGCTCACCACCGAACGGACAGCAAACGAACGAGCAGTACTTC.

This clone has just a few counts. The CDR3 reads CASSPMRGGVYEQYF. In DNA form, the CDR3 reads TGTGCCAGCAGCCCGATGCGGGGGGGTGTCTACGAGCAGTACTTC. J is TRBJ2-7 and V is TRBV7-2; TRBD2 aligns across 9 bases. This CDR3 is built from 15 residues. Per germline, CDR1 SGHTA and CDR2 FQGNSA. V shed 5 bases and J 3 bases; nucleotides not matched to a gene: 8.

This clone occurred a few times. This chain uses TRBV30 with TRBJ1-2; TRBD1 matches at 8 bases. CDR1 is GTSNPN, CDR2 SVGIG, per germline (reference sequence). After removal of 0 bases from V and 8 bases from J, the junction contained 8 bases not matched to a gene. The CDR3 sequence is 14 residues long. CDR3 protein: CAWSVQAGGAGYTF. The DNA of the CDR3 is TGTGCCTGGAGTGTACAGGCAGGGGGCGCGGGCTACACCTTC.

J is TRBJ2-1 and V is TRBV6-1; D might be TRBD1 (6 bases). Germline loops: CDR1 MNHNS, CDR2 SASEGT. V lost 5 bases and J 4 bases, leaving 9 bases between the germline ends. The CDR3 totals 13 residues. This chain's CDR3 is CASSLTGYNEQFF. The CDR3 nucleotides are TGTGCCAGCAGTTTAACAGGGTACAATGAGCAGTTCTTC.

This clone was detected once. The chain has TRBV2 and TRBJ1-4; possibly TRBD1 for D (5 bases). CDR3 length: 14 amino acids. Germline V lookup: CDR1 SNHLY, CDR2 FYNNEI. V was cut by 4 bases and J by 4 bases, with 10 bases left in between. The CDR3 sequence: CASSVSGRNEKLFF. CDR3 sequence (DNA): TGTGCCAGCAGTGTTTCAGGGCGTAATGAAAAACTGTTTTTT.

This chain joins TRBV5-1 and TRBJ2-7; TRBD1 agrees at 9 bases. V lost 4 bases to trimming and J lost 4 bases; unmatched junction nucleotides: 6. The germline gives CDR1 SGHRS, CDR2 YFSETQ. The CDR3 length is 14 residues. The CDR3 reads CASSVGTGPYEQYF. CDR3 nucleotide sequence: TGCGCCAGCAGCGTGGGGACAGGGCCTTACGAGCAGTACTTC.

The genes are TRBV6-1 and TRBJ2-5; D remains unclear. V was shortened by 5 bases and J by 1 base, with 8 bases between the two germline ends. This CDR3 spans 13 amino acids. From germline, CDR1 is MNHNS and CDR2 SASEGT. This chain's CDR3 is CASSPQLQETQYF. The CDR3 nucleotides read TGTGCCAGCAGTCCACAGCTCCAAGAGACCCAGTACTTC.

This clone was observed at least ten times. The chain uses TRBV7-2 and TRBJ2-7; 8 bases agree with TRBD2. This CDR3 has 17 residues. The V segment lost 0 bases and the J segment 1 base; nucleotides outside the gene matches: 8. CDR1 and CDR2 from the germline V gene are SGHTA and FQGNSA. The CDR3 DNA sequence: TGTGCCAGCAGCTTAGCGCTCGGACTAGCAACGTCCTACGAGCAGTACTTC. It codes for CASSLALGLATSYEQYF.

This clone was observed many times. The gene calls are TRBV7-9 and TRBJ1-1, with D tentatively TRBD1 (6 bases). The germline V gene encodes CDR1 SEHNR and CDR2 FQNEAQ (reference sequence). The CDR3 has 13 amino acids. The V gene lost 5 bases and the J gene lost 10 bases, with 17 bases spanning the gap. The CDR3 loop reads CASSDGDNLGAFF. CDR3 in DNA: TGTGCCAGCAGCGATGGGGACAACTTGGGAGCTTTCTTT.